Shown below are 10 T cell receptor beta chains from a single sample sequenced in a study of blood T cells in healthy people across ages. The authors ran a second PCR of roughly 6 to 12 cycles using a sample-barcoded 5' primer and a J-beta primer mix. One entry per CDR3 protein, called by TCRdb with MiXCR from the 5' RACE reads. The profile covers around 710,000 distinct CDR3 sequences, with around 46% appearing a single time and 20% to 25% taken by the ten largest. The sample was blood. These receptor sequences come from a woman in her fifties or sixties in good health.

This clonotype was counted between two and nine times. The rearrangement links TRBV24-1 to TRBJ1-2; D not certain. The CDR3 covers 14 residues. CDR1 and CDR2 (germline): KGHDR, SFDVKD. Trimming stripped 3 bases from V and 4 bases from J, with 11 bases between. The CDR3 is CATSDTQQSYGYTF. CDR3 nucleotide sequence: TGTGCCACCAGTGATACCCAACAGAGCTATGGCTACACCTTC.

V and J are TRBV6-1 and TRBJ1-5; D remains unclear. Germline V CDR1 and CDR2: MNHNS, SASEGT. The CDR3 loop spans 15 amino acids. V shed 6 bases and J shed 0 bases, with 12 bases lying between them. CDR3 coding DNA: TGTGCCAGCAGAGCTCCGGTGTTTAGCAATCAGCCCCAGCATTTT. It encodes CASRAPVFSNQPQHF.

This chain joins TRBV12-5 and TRBJ2-7; D perhaps matches TRBD1 (5 bases). This CDR3 is built from 16 residues. Germline CDR1 is LGHNT and CDR2 is FRNRAP. V lost 0 bases, J lost 0 bases, and 12 bases lay in between. CDR3 in DNA: TGTGCTAGTGGTTTGGTACAGACAGCTAGCTCCTACGAGCAGTACTTC. This gives the protein CASGLVQTASSYEQYF.

The chain joins TRBV3-1 to TRBJ2-1; 9 positions agree with TRBD2. The CDR3 runs to 16 residues. The V segment lost 0 bases and the J segment 8 bases; nucleotides outside the gene matches: 8. Germline V lookup: CDR1 LGHDT, CDR2 YNNKEL (reference sequence). For the CDR3, the DNA is TGTGCCAGCAGCCAAGATATCAGCGGGAGGTACTATGAGCAGTTCTTC. It translates to CASSQDISGRYYEQFF.

This clonotype came up a few times. The chain recombines TRBV5-1 with TRBJ2-3, with D possibly being TRBD2 (6 bases). Germline CDR1 and CDR2: SGHRS and YFSETQ. The germline V and J ends were trimmed by 7 bases and 6 bases, with 15 bases remaining between them. The length of the CDR3 is 13 residues. The CDR3 region is CASASIGRDTQYF. CDR3 DNA: TGCGCCAGCGCCTCTATTGGGAGGGATACGCAGTATTTT.

This chain links TRBV12-3 or TRBV12-4 with TRBJ1-1; TRBD1 matches 10 bases. The trim removed 3 bases at V and 3 bases at J, leaving 1 base unmatched. The CDR3 runs 14 residues. CDR3 nucleotides: TGTGCCAGCAGTTTCGGACAGGGGGACACTGAAGCTTTCTTT. It yields the protein CASSFGQGDTEAFF.

As regards this clonotype: A junction end diverges from the germline sequence, so it may reflect a read error. V and J are TRBV11-2 and TRBJ2-1; D is uncertain. CDR3 length: 13 residues. The germline V gene encodes CDR1 SGHAT and CDR2 FQNNGV. The chain's CDR3 is CASSLGLNNERFF. Written as DNA, the CDR3 is TGTGCCAGCAGCTTAGGCCTGAACAATGAGCGGTTCTTC. Supplemented by reference TRBV11-2 and TRBJ2-1, the full variable domain reads EAGVAQSPRYKIIEKRQSVAFWCNPISGHATLYWYQQILGQGPKLLIQFQNNGVVDDSQLPKDRFSAERLKGVDSTLKIQPAKLEDSAVYLCASSLGLNNERFFGPGTRLTVL.

With regard to this clonotype: A read error may explain this, as a much larger clone is one base away. CDR3 DNA sequence: TGCGCCAGCAGCTGGCGTACCGGGGAAGGGACTGAAGCTTTCTTT. Its protein is CASSWRTGEGTEAFF. V gene TRBV5-1 combines with J gene TRBJ1-1, with D hard to call. This CDR3 has 15 amino acids. V lost 3 bases and J lost 5, with 17 bases in between. Germline V gene sequence: CDR1 SGHRS, CDR2 YFSETQ.

The CDR3 DNA follows: TGCAGTGGAGTTCGGGCAGCTGGTAACTATGGCTACACCTTC. Amino acid sequence: CSGVRAAGNYGYTF. The rearrangement links TRBV20-1 to TRBJ1-2; D is ambiguous. This CDR3 is built from 14 residues. Between the trimmed V and J ends, which lost 7 bases and 1 base, there was a span of 16 bases. Per the germline V gene, CDR1 is DFQATT and CDR2 is SNEGSKA (reference sequence).

The genes are TRBV12-3 or TRBV12-4 and TRBJ2-3, with 7 bases fitting TRBD1. With V trimmed by 3 bases and J by 5 bases, 5 bases remained unmatched. This CDR3 comprises 14 residues. The CDR3 sequence is CASSFTGEGDTQYF. DNA of the CDR3: TGTGCCAGCAGTTTTACAGGGGAAGGAGATACGCAGTATTTT.